Described below is a single TCR beta chain sequence and its context. The antigen is unknown. At the survey level, the v3.0 immunoSEQ assay was run. A target of about 40,000-55,000 T-cell genomes per sample was set for sequencing. Clones were sequenced by immunoSEQ multiplex PCR, and TCRdb holds only the in-frame ones, with some missing. Altogether some 40,000 clones are present, about 94% being singletons, with the ten largest covering 2% to 2.5%. The data belong to a study of long-term antiretroviral therapy in people with HIV. Study-level points and caveats: Repertoire composition at all time points was dominated by clones that had expanded before ART.

Trimming cost V 1 base and J 7 bases, with 12 bases left between them. The CDR3 covers 13 residues. The germline gives CDR1 SGHRS, CDR2 YFSETQ. The sequence was collected from a man aged 25-45 years with HIV. The starting material was unsorted PBMCs, obtained roughly 9.4 years after starting antiretroviral therapy. This rearrangement joins TRBV5-1 to TRBJ2-7, with D perhaps TRBD2 (5 bases). CDR3 coding DNA: TGCGCCAGCAGCTTGACTGTCTCGGGGGAGCAGTACTTC. Protein product: CASSLTVSGEQYF.